This TCR beta chain was documented in a study of CD8+ T cells in alopecia areata. Background on the study: Skin-grafted approximately 6-10-week-old female C3H/HeJ mice received tissue from roughly 6-12-month-old C3H/HeJ donors with spontaneous alopecia.

CD4, CD8alpha, NKG2D, NKG2ACE and other markers guided sorting of pooled cutaneous lymph node cells. This clone was detected only a few times. Its antigen is unknown. Genes and germline are mouse. The read comes to an end 4 residues before the CDR3 does, leaving the germline J gene to fill in the end. Study outcomes and limitations: Tissue-resident alphabeta T cells belonging to normal skin likewise get sequenced within scalp specimens. Patients shared TCRs less clearly than mice did, possibly for HLA-related reasons. Affected lesional scalp, above all in alopecia totalis/universalis, was more clonal than normal scalp.

CDR1 is NSQYPW, CDR2 LRSPGD, per germline (reference sequence). This CDR3 has 14 amino acids. Extracted RNA was reverse transcribed into cDNA, the sequencing template. Using immunoSEQ multiplex PCR, the repertoire was profiled, and TCRdb retains in-frame clones only, with some absent. The specimen has approximately 300,000 clones, none found just once. Specimen: CD4+ T cells sorted from a lymph node. V gene TRBV1 combines with J gene TRBJ2-5, with TRBD2 matching 8 bases. This TCR was sampled from a C3H/HeJ mouse with alopecia areata. Strain MHC haplotype: H2-k. CDR3 DNA, as far as it was read: TGCACCTGCAGTGGGGGGGGGCGCCGGGAC. It is translated as CTCSGGGRRD. The CDR3 as a whole reads CTCSGGGRRDTQYF.